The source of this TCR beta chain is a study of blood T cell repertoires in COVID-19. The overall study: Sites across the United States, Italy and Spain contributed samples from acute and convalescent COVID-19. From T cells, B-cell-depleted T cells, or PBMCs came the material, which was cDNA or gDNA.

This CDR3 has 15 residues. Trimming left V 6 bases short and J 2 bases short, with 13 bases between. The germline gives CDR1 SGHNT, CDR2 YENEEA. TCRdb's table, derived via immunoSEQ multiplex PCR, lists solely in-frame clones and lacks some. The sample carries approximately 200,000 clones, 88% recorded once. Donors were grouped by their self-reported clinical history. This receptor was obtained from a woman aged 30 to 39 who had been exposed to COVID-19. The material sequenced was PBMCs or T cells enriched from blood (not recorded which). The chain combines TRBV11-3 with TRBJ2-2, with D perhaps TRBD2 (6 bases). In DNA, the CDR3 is TGTGCCAGCAGGAACGGGACTTCAAACACCGGGGAGCTGTTTTTT. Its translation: CASRNGTSNTGELFF.